These 8 T cell receptor beta chains were all obtained from the same sample, sequenced in a study of blood T cell repertoires in COVID-19. The assay was immunoSEQ multiplex PCR, and TCRdb's table has in-frame clones only and misses some. The sample carries roughly 250,000 clones, around 86% recorded once. The specimen was PBMCs or T cells enriched from blood (not recorded which). The receptors were gathered from a woman aged 45-59 years who had recovered from COVID-19.

The CDR3 nucleotides read TGTGCCAGCAGTCGACAGACCAATCAGCCCCAGCATTTT. Protein product: CASSRQTNQPQHF. The chain carries TRBV12-3 or TRBV12-4 and TRBJ1-5, with D tentatively TRBD1 (5 bases). Trimming left V 5 bases short and J 3 bases short, with 8 bases between. The CDR3 covers 13 residues.

This clone appeared a single time. V and J are TRBV7-2 and TRBJ1-1; 7 bases line up with TRBD1. CDR1 SGHTA and CDR2 FQGNSA come from the germline V gene. This CDR3 is built from 15 residues. After removal of 1 base from V and 0 bases from J, the junction contained 2 bases not matched to a gene. This CDR3 reads CASSLEGTVNTEAFF. CDR3 bases: TGTGCCAGCAGCTTAGAAGGGACAGTGAACACTGAAGCTTTCTTT.

The chain recombines TRBV12-5 with TRBJ2-7, with 9 positions matching TRBD1. Trimming removed 2 bases from V and 5 bases from J; junction bases left unmatched: 7. The CDR3 loop spans 15 amino acids. Germline V gene sequence: CDR1 LGHNT, CDR2 FRNRAP. The CDR3 here is CASGLFRDRDDEQYF. In nucleotides, the CDR3 is TGTGCTAGTGGTTTGTTCCGGGACAGGGACGACGAGCAGTACTTC.

The V and J genes are TRBV2 and TRBJ2-2; D perhaps matches TRBD1 (6 bases). The CDR3 has 14 amino acids. V lost 2 bases, J lost 5 bases, and 9 bases lay in between. Looked up from germline, CDR1 is SNHLY and CDR2 is FYNNEI. The CDR3 protein is CASSEYQGTGELFF. Written as DNA, the CDR3 is TGTGCCAGCAGTGAATATCAGGGGACCGGGGAGCTGTTTTTT.

V gene TRBV19 combines with J gene TRBJ2-7, with 13 bases matching TRBD2. This CDR3 is 15 amino acids long. With V trimmed by 4 bases and J by 3 bases, 3 bases remained unmatched. Germline lookup yields CDR1 LNHDA and CDR2 SQIVND (reference sequence). In DNA, the CDR3 is TGTGCCAGTAGTACACTAGCGGGAGGGGGCTACGAGCAGTACTTC. This gives the protein CASSTLAGGGYEQYF.

The J gene is TRBJ2-1, the V gene TRBV30; 9 positions match TRBD2. CDR3 length equals 14 residues. Germline V gene data show CDR1 as GTSNPN and CDR2 as SVGIG (reference sequence). CDR3 nucleotide sequence: TGTGCTTCGCTAGCGGGGAGCTCCTACAATGAGCAGTTCTTC. Protein product: CASLAGSSYNEQFF.

J is TRBJ2-3 and V is TRBV10-2, with 7 bases that match TRBD2. This CDR3 has 16 residues. Germline trimming cut 0 bases from V and 2 bases from J; bases unmatched to any gene: 5. From germline, CDR1 is WSHSY and CDR2 SAAADI. This CDR3 reads CASSESSGRNTDTQYF. For the CDR3, the DNA is TGCGCCAGCAGTGAGTCTAGCGGGCGTAACACAGATACGCAGTATTTT.

This chain connects TRBV27 to TRBJ1-2; D is perhaps TRBD1 (6 bases). The CDR3 runs 13 residues. Trimming stripped 5 bases from V and 6 bases from J, with 13 bases between. Germline CDR1 and CDR2: MNHEY and SMNVEV (reference sequence). CDR3: CASSPPGQHGYTF. As DNA, the CDR3 is TGTGCCAGCAGTCCCCCTGGACAGCATGGCTACACCTTC.